These 14 T cell receptor beta chains came from one sample sequenced in a study of blood T cell repertoires in COVID-19. Assay used: immunoSEQ multiplex PCR; TCRdb lists only in-frame clones, some missing. The repertoire holds about 260,000 clones, approximately 80% seen once, with less than 5% in the top ten. Sequenced material: peripheral blood. These receptors all stem from a man aged 55 to 70 with acute or convalescent COVID-19.

V gene TRBV5-8 combines with J gene TRBJ1-4; perhaps TRBD1 as D (5 bases). CDR1 and CDR2 (germline): SGHTS, YDEGEE. This CDR3 comprises 16 residues. The germline V and J ends were trimmed by 4 bases and 2 bases, with 15 bases remaining between them. DNA for the CDR3: TGTGCCAGCAGCGTCCAGGGCAGACCCACTAATGAAAAACTGTTTTTT. This sequence encodes CASSVQGRPTNEKLFF.

V gene TRBV19 combines with J gene TRBJ1-5; weak D call: TRBD1 (5 bases). V shed 1 base and J shed 3 bases, with 16 bases lying between them. Germline V CDR1 and CDR2: LNHDA, SQIVND (reference sequence). The CDR3 runs to 17 residues. The CDR3 sequence: CASSIGGTELPNQPQHF. CDR3 coding DNA: TGTGCCAGTAGTATAGGAGGGACTGAGCTTCCCAATCAGCCCCAGCATTTT.

This chain links TRBV28 with TRBJ1-4; TRBD1 might be the D (6 bases). Germline CDR1 is MDHEN and CDR2 is SYDVKM. CDR3 length: 15 amino acids. Trimming took 5 bases from V and 2 from J, leaving 12 bases between them. CDR3 loop: CASSPHRVTNEKLFF. CDR3 sequence (DNA): TGTGCCAGCAGTCCCCACAGGGTGACTAATGAAAAACTGTTTTTT. The whole variable domain, remainder taken from reference TRBV28 and TRBJ1-4, is DVKVTQSSRYLVKRTGEKVFLECVQDMDHENMFWYRQDPGLGLRLIYFSYDVKMKEKGDIPEGYSVSREKKERFSLILESASTNQTSMYLCASSPHRVTNEKLFFGSGTQLSVL.

V gene TRBV9 combines with J gene TRBJ2-2, with D maybe TRBD2 (5 bases). The CDR3 is 14 residues long. Germline assignment: CDR1 SGDLS and CDR2 YYNGEE. V was shortened by 4 bases and J by 2 bases, with 9 bases between the two germline ends. CDR3 sequence: CASSRDANTGELFF. CDR3 in DNA: TGTGCCAGCAGCCGGGATGCTAACACCGGGGAGCTGTTTTTT.

This clone was detected once. The genes are TRBV27 and TRBJ1-2; D might be TRBD1 (6 bases). V shed 4 bases and J shed 9 bases, with 18 bases lying between them. This CDR3 region has 14 residues. Germline V lookup: CDR1 MNHEY, CDR2 SMNVEV (reference sequence). The CDR3, as DNA: TGTGCCAGCAGTTACAGGGATTTACCGTCTAGCTACACCTTC. It encodes CASSYRDLPSSYTF.

This sequence joins TRBV7-6 and TRBJ2-3, with 12 positions matching TRBD2. The V and J ends lost 4 bases and 3 bases, in that order; junction bases with no gene match: 11. CDR3 length: 18 amino acids. Per germline, CDR1 SGHVS and CDR2 FNYEAQ. The DNA of the CDR3 is TGTGCCAGCAGCTCAAAGACTAGCGGGAGATATTTTACAGATACGCAGTATTTT. Protein product: CASSSKTSGRYFTDTQYF.

The chain recombines TRBV19 with TRBJ2-2; the D gene is possibly TRBD1 (6 bases). CDR1 LNHDA and CDR2 SQIVND come from the germline V gene (reference sequence). The CDR3 extends over 14 amino acids. V dropped 4 bases and J dropped 8 bases, with 14 bases sitting between them. CDR3 bases: TGTGCCAGTAGTAGTTTCAGGGGCAAAGGGGAGCTGTTTTTT. Translation gives CASSSFRGKGELFF.

The chain combines TRBV5-1 with TRBJ1-1; D gene uncertain. The V and J ends lost 2 bases and 5 bases respectively, with 10 bases between them. CDR1 is SGHRS and CDR2 is YFSETQ in the germline V gene. The CDR3 runs 13 residues. Written as DNA, the CDR3 is TGCGCCAGCAGCTTCGGGTTGACTACTGAAGCTTTCTTT. Protein product: CASSFGLTTEAFF.

The V call is TRBV29-1, the J call TRBJ2-7, with 7 bases matching TRBD1. There are 12 residues in the CDR3. Germline CDR1 reads SQVTM; CDR2 reads ANQGSEA. V was pared by 4 bases and J by 6 bases, with 6 bases of the junction left unmatched. Written as DNA, the CDR3 is TGCAGCGTTGGGGACAGTTATGCCGAGCAGTACTTC. This codes for CSVGDSYAEQYF.

The rearrangement uses TRBV24-1 and TRBJ2-3; 8 positions agree with TRBD1. The V segment lost 10 bases and the J segment 1 base; nucleotides outside the gene matches: 15. CDR3 size: 17 residues. Germline-derived CDR1 and CDR2 are KGHDR and SFDVKD. CDR3 in amino acids: CATKAVRTGYRTDTQYF. CDR3 sequence (DNA): TGTGCCACAAAGGCGGTTCGGACAGGGTATCGCACAGATACGCAGTATTTT.

V usage is TRBV7-9 and J usage is TRBJ2-5; 9 nucleotides line up with TRBD2. Germline-derived CDR1 and CDR2 are SEHNR and FQNEAQ (reference sequence). J gave up 2 bases and V 4 bases, and 5 bases lay outside the gene matches. The CDR3 consists of 15 residues. In DNA form, the CDR3 reads TGTGCCAGCAGCTCCCTAGCGGGAACTCAAGAGACCCAGTACTTC. Amino acids: CASSSLAGTQETQYF.

The chain has TRBV11-1 and TRBJ2-7, with 8 bases aligning to TRBD1. Looked up from germline, CDR1 is SGHAT and CDR2 is FQDESV (reference sequence). There are 14 residues in the CDR3. V shed 5 bases, J shed 6 bases, and the junction held 9 bases outside the gene matches. CDR3 DNA: TGTGCCAGCAGCCTGGACAGGGTCCGTCTCGAGCAGTACTTC. Its translation: CASSLDRVRLEQYF.

The chain uses TRBV19 and TRBJ1-3; 8 nucleotides line up with TRBD1. The CDR3 consists of 15 residues. V was pared by 5 bases and J by 4 bases, with 7 bases of the junction left unmatched. The germline V gene encodes CDR1 LNHDA and CDR2 SQIVND (reference sequence). The CDR3, as DNA: TGTGCCAGTAGTCCTCTGACAGGGGTCGGAAACACCATATATTTT. This translates into CASSPLTGVGNTIYF.

This clone has only a few counts. The chain couples TRBV19 to TRBJ1-2, with TRBD1 matching over 8 bases. V lost 3 bases to trimming and J lost 8 bases; unmatched junction nucleotides: 11. The CDR3 has 15 residues. Germline V CDR1 and CDR2: LNHDA, SQIVND (reference sequence). CDR3 bases: TGTGCCAGTAGTATCGGAGGGACAGGTCGAGTAGGCTACACCTTC. Translating gives CASSIGGTGRVGYTF.